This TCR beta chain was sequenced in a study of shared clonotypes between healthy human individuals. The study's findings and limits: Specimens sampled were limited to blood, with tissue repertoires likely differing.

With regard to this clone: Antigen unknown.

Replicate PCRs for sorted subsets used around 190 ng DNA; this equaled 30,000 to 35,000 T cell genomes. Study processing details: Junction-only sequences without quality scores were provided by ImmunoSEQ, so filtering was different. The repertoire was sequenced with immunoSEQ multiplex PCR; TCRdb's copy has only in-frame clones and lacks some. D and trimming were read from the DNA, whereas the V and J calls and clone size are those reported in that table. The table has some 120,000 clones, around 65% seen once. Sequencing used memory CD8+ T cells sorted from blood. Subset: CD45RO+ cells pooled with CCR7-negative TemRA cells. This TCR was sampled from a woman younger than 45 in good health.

This CDR3 is CASSDEAETNEQFF. The CDR3 bases are TGTGCCAGCAGTGACGAGGCAGAGACCAATGAGCAGTTCTTC. This rearrangement joins TRBV6-4 to TRBJ2-1; D ambiguous. CDR3 length equals 14 residues. V was shortened by 2 bases and J by 6 bases, with 11 bases between the two germline ends. From germline, CDR1 is MRHNA and CDR2 SNTAGT.